This T cell receptor beta chain was sequenced during a study of quantifying T cell responses using KT2 cells. For the study at large: cDNA was made from DNase-treated RNA using alpha and beta constant primers.

A single-stranded UMI oligo with SP2 sequence was ligated to cDNA 3' ends. An equimolar mix of RC1.1 and RC1.2 primed the beta chain across TRBC1 and TRBC2. TCRdb independently ran MiXCR on the UMI-ligation and nested PCR reads; one entry per CDR3 protein. The sample includes tens of thousands of distinct CDR3 sequences, about 12% of them seen just once. Trimming left V 7 bases short and J 0 bases short, with 10 bases between. The CDR3 extends over 14 amino acids. From germline, CDR1 is LGHNT and CDR2 FRNRAP. Known numbers of the T cell clone KT2 were added to PBMC. Sequencing used PBMCs spiked with cells of the T cell clone KT2. This TCR was recovered from a human donor. The chain uses TRBV12-5 and TRBJ2-4; no firm D call. The CDR3 region has the DNA TGTGCTAGTGTGCCCGAGCTAGCCAAAAACATTCAGTACTTC. It encodes CASVPELAKNIQYF.